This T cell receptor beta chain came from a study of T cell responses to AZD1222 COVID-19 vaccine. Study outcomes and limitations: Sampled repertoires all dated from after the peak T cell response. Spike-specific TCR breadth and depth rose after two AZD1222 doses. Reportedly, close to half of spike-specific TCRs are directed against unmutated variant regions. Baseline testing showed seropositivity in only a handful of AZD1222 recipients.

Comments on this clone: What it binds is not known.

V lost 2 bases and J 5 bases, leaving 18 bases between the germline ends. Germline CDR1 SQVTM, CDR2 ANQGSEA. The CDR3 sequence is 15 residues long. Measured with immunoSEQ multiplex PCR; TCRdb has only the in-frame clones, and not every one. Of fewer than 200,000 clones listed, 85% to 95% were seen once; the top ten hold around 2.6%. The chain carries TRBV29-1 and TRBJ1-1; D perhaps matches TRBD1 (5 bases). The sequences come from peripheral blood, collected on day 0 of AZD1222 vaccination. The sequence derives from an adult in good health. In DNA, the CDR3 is TGCAGCGTTGAATCGCCTGGGGGAACGAGGACTGAAGCTTTCTTT. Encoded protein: CSVESPGGTRTEAFF.